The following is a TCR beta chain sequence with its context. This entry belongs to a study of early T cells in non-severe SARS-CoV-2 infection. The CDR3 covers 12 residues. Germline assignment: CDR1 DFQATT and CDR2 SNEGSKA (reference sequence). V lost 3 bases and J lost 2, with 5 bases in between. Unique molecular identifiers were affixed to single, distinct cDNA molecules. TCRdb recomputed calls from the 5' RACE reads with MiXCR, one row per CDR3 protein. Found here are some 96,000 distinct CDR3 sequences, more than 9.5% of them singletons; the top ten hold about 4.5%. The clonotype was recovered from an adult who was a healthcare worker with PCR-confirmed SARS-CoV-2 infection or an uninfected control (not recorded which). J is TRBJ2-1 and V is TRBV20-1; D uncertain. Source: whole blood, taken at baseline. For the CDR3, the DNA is TGCAGTGCTAGGTACACCTACAATGAGCAGTTCTTC. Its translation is CSARYTYNEQFF.